This T cell receptor beta chain was recorded in a study of control samples from healthy donors and cancer patients. Trimming removed 6 bases from V and 6 bases from J, with 14 bases in between. This CDR3 has 13 amino acids. Germline V gene sequence: CDR1 SEHNR, CDR2 FQNEAQ (reference sequence). Assay used: immunoSEQ multiplex PCR; TCRdb lists only in-frame clones, some missing. Among fewer than 85,000 clones listed, around 91% were seen once. The sequenced sample was blood. This chain connects TRBV7-9 to TRBJ1-1, with D maybe TRBD1 (6 bases). The TCR was taken from a man aged 50 to 60 in good health. CDR3 DNA sequence: TGTGCCAGCAGGAAGGGGGATACCCCTGAAGCTTTCTTT. Translation gives CASRKGDTPEAFF. The full variable domain, in which reference TRBV7-9 and TRBJ1-1 provide the parts outside the CDR3, is DTGVSQNPRHKITKRGQNVTFRCDPISEHNRLYWYRQTLGQGPEFLTYFQNEAQLEKSRLLSDRFSAERPKGSFSTLEIQRTEQGDSAMYLCASRKGDTPEAFFGQGTRLTVV.